This TCR beta chain was sequenced during a study of cytomegalovirus exposure and HLA in healthy donors. Study results and caveats: In a later analysis, V- and J-gene trimming of beta chains associated with a DCLRE1C missense variant, replicated independently.

Donors were nominally healthy when sampled, though unrecorded immune exposures were likely. In germline, CDR1 is SGDLS, CDR2 YYNGEE. The ends were cut back, 4 bases at V and 2 bases at J, with 10 bases in the middle. The CDR3 loop spans 14 amino acids. A multiplex PCR was run with 60 Vbeta primers and 13 Jbeta primers. Original data processing: Approximately 11 million of roughly 81 million unique TCR beta chains were shared, per a later count. Measured with immunoSEQ multiplex PCR; TCRdb has only the in-frame clones, and not every one. V, J and clone size derive from that table, while D and trimming were established from the DNA sequence. The repertoire holds 150,000 to 170,000 clones, with approximately 74% as singletons. In the case of this clone: The antigen is not known.

The sequenced sample was PBMCs. This receptor was obtained from a young man in good health and CMV-seronegative. The V gene is TRBV9, the J gene TRBJ2-1, with TRBD1 as a possible D gene (5 bases). The CDR3: CASSITGTYNEQFF. DNA for the CDR3: TGTGCCAGCAGCATAACAGGCACCTACAATGAGCAGTTCTTC.